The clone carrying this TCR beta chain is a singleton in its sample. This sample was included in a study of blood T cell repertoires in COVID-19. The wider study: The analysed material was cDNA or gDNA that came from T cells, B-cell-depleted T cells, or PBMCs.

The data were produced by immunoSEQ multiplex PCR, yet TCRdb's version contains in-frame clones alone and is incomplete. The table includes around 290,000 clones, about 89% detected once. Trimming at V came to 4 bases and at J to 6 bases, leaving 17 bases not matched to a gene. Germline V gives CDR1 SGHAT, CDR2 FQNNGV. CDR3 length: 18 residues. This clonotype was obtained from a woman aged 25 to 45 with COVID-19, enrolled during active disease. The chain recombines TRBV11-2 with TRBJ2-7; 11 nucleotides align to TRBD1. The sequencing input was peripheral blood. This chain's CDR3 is CASSSLGGFGQGAGEQYF. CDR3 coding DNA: TGTGCCAGCAGCTCCCTCGGCGGTTTTGGACAGGGGGCCGGCGAGCAGTACTTC.